These 29 T cell receptor beta chains were sequenced from one sample in a study of T cell repertoires in aging, cancer and after chemotherapy. Amplification of TCR beta used genomic DNA extracted from peripheral blood. TRB rearrangements spanning V, D and J were amplified using mixed TRB-A/B primers. TCRdb reprocessed the multiplex PCR reads with MiXCR, giving one entry per CDR3 protein. The data show several thousand distinct CDR3 sequences, approximately 30% seen once. Sequences were obtained from blood. These receptors all come from a human donor with a blood cancer.

This clonotype was observed a few times. The gene calls are TRBV6-5 and TRBJ1-6; D ambiguous. Trimming shortened V by 2 bases and J by 9 bases, and 17 bases separated the two germline ends. The V gene's germline CDR1 is MNHEY and CDR2 SVGAGI. The CDR3 length is 16 residues. The CDR3 sequence: CASSYGPRGFGSPLHF. The CDR3 DNA reads as TGTGCCAGCAGTTACGGCCCGCGAGGTTTTGGTTCACCCCTCCACTTT.

The chain joins TRBV5-1 to TRBJ2-7; D unclear. This CDR3 is 12 amino acids long. V was clipped by 0 bases and J by 5 bases, with 6 bases between them. Germline values: CDR1 SGHRS, CDR2 YFSETQ. The CDR3: CASSLEMDEQYF. The DNA of the CDR3 is TGCGCCAGCAGCTTGGAGATGGACGAGCAGTACTTC.

This clonotype is deemed medium-sized. The rearrangement joins TRBV6-1 to TRBJ1-6; D ambiguous. Germline CDR1 and CDR2: MNHNS and SASEGT. This CDR3 has 12 residues. V dropped 6 bases and J dropped 8 bases, with 8 bases sitting between them. The DNA for the CDR3 is TGTGCCAGCAGCTCAGGATATTCACCCCTCCACTTT. Translated, it gives CASSSGYSPLHF.

By share, this clonotype ranks as medium-sized (0.01 to 0.1%). The chain carries TRBV6-5 and TRBJ2-6; D might be TRBD1 or TRBD2, each matching 5 bases. The CDR3 is 15 residues long. Trimming cost V 5 bases and J 0 bases, with 8 bases left between them. Germline CDR1 MNHEY, CDR2 SVGAGI. This CDR3 is CASSRDGSGANVLTF. The DNA of the CDR3 is TGTGCCAGCAGTCGGGACGGCTCTGGGGCCAACGTCCTGACTTTC.

The chain links TRBV5-1 to TRBJ2-1; 7 nucleotides line up with TRBD1. Germline loops: CDR1 SGHRS, CDR2 YFSETQ. V gave up 0 bases and J gave up 5 bases; unmatched junction bases: 5. The CDR3 is 15 amino acids. CDR3 DNA sequence: TGCGCCAGCAGCTTGGGGGGACAGAATAACAATGAGCAGTTCTTC. Translated, it gives CASSLGGQNNNEQFF.

This clonotype has only a few counts. V usage is TRBV10-3 and J usage is TRBJ2-7; D might be TRBD1 (5 bases). The CDR3 covers 13 residues. CDR1 is ENHRY, CDR2 SYGVKD, per germline. V dropped 8 bases and J dropped 3 bases, with 14 bases sitting between them. CDR3 region: CAIGIRDSYEQYF. DNA for the CDR3: TGTGCCATCGGTATCAGGGATAGCTACGAGCAGTACTTC.

This chain links TRBV10-3 with TRBJ1-5; TRBD1 might be the D (6 bases). Trimming cost V 2 bases and J 1 base, with 6 bases left between them. Looked up from germline, CDR1 is ENHRY and CDR2 is SYGVKD. This CDR3 region has 14 residues. CDR3 residues: CAISERGSNQPQHF. The CDR3 nucleotides are TGTGCCATCAGTGAGAGGGGGAGCAATCAGCCCCAGCATTTT.

The gene calls are TRBV12-3 or TRBV12-4 and TRBJ2-7; D uncertain. V was cut by 0 bases and J by 0 bases, with 9 bases left in between. The CDR3 covers 15 residues. CDR3 in amino acids: CASSLAAGSSYEQYF. DNA for the CDR3: TGTGCCAGCAGTTTAGCCGCTGGTAGCTCCTACGAGCAGTACTTC.

This clonotype is labeled medium-sized. V usage is TRBV29-1 and J usage is TRBJ1-2; TRBD1 agrees at 7 bases. The CDR3 loop spans 15 amino acids. The V segment lost 3 bases and the J segment 4 bases; nucleotides outside the gene matches: 11. In germline, CDR1 is SQVTM, CDR2 ANQGSEA. The CDR3, as DNA: TGCAGCGTTGATCCCCCAGGGGGTCTTTCCTATGGCTACACCTTC. This gives the protein CSVDPPGGLSYGYTF.

This clonotype is deemed medium-sized. The chain joins TRBV11-3 to TRBJ2-1; D is undetermined. This CDR3 comprises 14 residues. CDR1 and CDR2 (germline): SGHNT, YENEEA. V was pared by 7 bases and J by 0 bases, with 10 bases between. The CDR3 nucleotides are TGTGCCAGCAACCCAACTAACTCCTACAATGAGCAGTTCTTC. It is translated as CASNPTNSYNEQFF.

This clonotype was detected a few times. The gene calls are TRBV11-3 and TRBJ2-3, with 10 nucleotides matching TRBD2. Looked up from germline, CDR1 is SGHNT and CDR2 is YENEEA. Trimming took 2 bases from V and 5 from J; bases not matched to a gene: 4. The CDR3 has 15 residues. Written as DNA, the CDR3 is TGTGCCAGCAGCTTACAGCGGGGGGGCGGAGATACGCAGTATTTT. Its translation is CASSLQRGGGDTQYF. Variable domain in full (rest from reference TRBV11-3 and TRBJ2-3): EAGVVQSPRYKIIEKKQPVAFWCNPISGHNTLYWYLQNLGQGPELLIRYENEEAVDDSQLPKDRFSAERLKGVDSTLKIQPAELGDSAVYLCASSLQRGGGDTQYFGPGTRLTVL.

This chain links TRBV11-3 with TRBJ1-1, with a weak D call TRBD1 (5 bases). This CDR3 region has 15 residues. With 3 bases removed from V and 4 bases from J, the gap between germline ends came to 15 bases. Germline V CDR1 and CDR2: SGHNT, YENEEA. The CDR3 loop reads CASSLTTEPTTEAFF. CDR3 sequence (DNA): TGTGCCAGCAGCTTGACGACAGAACCGACCACTGAAGCTTTCTTT.

This clonotype was found a few times. The chain has TRBV18 and TRBJ1-5; D is possibly TRBD1 (5 bases). Germline-derived CDR1 and CDR2 are KGHSH and LQKENI. Trimming stripped 2 bases from V and 7 bases from J, with 12 bases between. The CDR3 spans 14 residues. CDR3 region: CASSPSQGSQPQHF. The DNA of the CDR3 is TGTGCCAGCTCACCATCCCAGGGCAGCCAGCCCCAGCATTTT.

The chain is built from TRBV15 and TRBJ2-7, with no clear D. The CDR3 runs to 12 residues. V was trimmed by 4 bases and J by 5 bases, leaving 9 bases between them. The germline V gene has CDR1 LNHNV and CDR2 YYDKDF (reference sequence). The chain's CDR3 is CATSIPLHEQYF. The DNA for the CDR3 is TGTGCCACCAGCATTCCGCTCCACGAGCAGTACTTC.

The rearrangement uses TRBV5-1 and TRBJ2-5, with a weak D call TRBD2 (7 bases). Trimming stripped 0 bases from V and 7 bases from J, with 22 bases between. The CDR3 is 17 residues long. Germline CDR1 is SGHRS and CDR2 is YFSETQ. CDR3 sequence: CASSLEGTKAGEGTQYF. The CDR3 nucleotides read TGCGCCAGCAGCTTGGAAGGGACCAAAGCAGGGGAGGGGACCCAGTACTTC.

The rearrangement links TRBV20-1 to TRBJ2-7; D tentatively reads TRBD1 or TRBD2 (6 bases each). Germline V gene lookup returns CDR1 DFQATT and CDR2 SNEGSKA (reference sequence). The CDR3 has 14 residues. V lost 1 base and J lost 3, with 13 bases in between. The CDR3 is CSARVGGDNYEQYF. In nucleotides, the CDR3 is TGCAGTGCTAGAGTAGGAGGGGACAACTACGAGCAGTACTTC.

This clonotype was detected only a few times. The chain is built from TRBV6-5 and TRBJ1-1; D is perhaps TRBD1 (5 bases). This CDR3 comprises 14 residues. Germline CDR1 reads MNHEY; CDR2 reads SVGAGI. Trimming removed 6 bases from V and 1 base from J, with 12 bases in between. The CDR3 region is CASSPGTSNTEAFF. The CDR3 DNA follows: TGTGCCAGCAGCCCCGGGACTTCGAACACTGAAGCTTTCTTT.

This clonotype is categorized as medium-sized (0.01 to 0.1%). The V call is TRBV15, the J call TRBJ2-5; TRBD2 is a possible D gene (6 bases). In germline, CDR1 is LNHNV, CDR2 YYDKDF (reference sequence). The length of the CDR3 is 15 residues. V lost 4 bases, J lost 5 bases, and 17 bases lay in between. The CDR3 sequence is CATSKDYPRGETQYF. CDR3 bases: TGTGCCACCAGCAAGGACTACCCGAGAGGGGAGACCCAGTACTTC.

This clonotype was counted between two and nine times. V gene TRBV12-3 or TRBV12-4 combines with J gene TRBJ2-2; TRBD1 or TRBD2 may be the D gene (5 bases each). V lost 2 bases to trimming and J lost 5 bases, with 12 bases between them. This CDR3 is 15 amino acids long. In nucleotides, the CDR3 is TGTGCCAGCAGTTTAAACGGGGCTCGAACCGGGGAGCTGTTTTTT. Its translation is CASSLNGARTGELFF.

Only a few counts were recorded for this clonotype. The V gene is TRBV19, the J gene TRBJ1-4; D might be TRBD1 (5 bases). Germline CDR1 is LNHDA and CDR2 is SQIVND (reference sequence). The CDR3 is made up of 16 amino acids. Trimming removed 4 bases from V and 0 bases from J, with 12 bases in between. DNA of the CDR3: TGTGCCAGTAGTAGCGGGCTAGGGGCAACTAATGAAAAACTGTTTTTT. It is translated as CASSSGLGATNEKLFF.

The chain links TRBV18 to TRBJ2-7, with D hard to call. Germline V gene sequence: CDR1 KGHSH, CDR2 LQKENI. The CDR3 contains 13 residues. Trimming took off 1 base at V and 2 bases at J, with 6 bases between the two ends. The CDR3 protein is CASSPQNTYEQYF. Written as DNA, the CDR3 is TGTGCCAGCTCACCACAGAATACCTACGAGCAGTACTTC.

V and J are TRBV6-2 or TRBV6-3 and TRBJ2-3; 11 nucleotides agree with TRBD1. After removal of 5 bases from V and 6 bases from J, the junction contained 13 bases not matched to a gene. CDR3 length equals 17 residues. Germline CDR1 and CDR2: MNHEY and SVGEGT. CDR3 sequence reads: CASSPGQGGRGSDTQYF. CDR3 DNA sequence: TGTGCCAGCAGTCCGGGACAGGGGGGTCGGGGGTCCGATACGCAGTATTTT.

The chain combines TRBV12-3 or TRBV12-4 with TRBJ2-6; D ambiguous. The CDR3 spans 19 residues. Trimming stripped 3 bases from V and 0 bases from J, with 18 bases between. CDR3 sequence: CASSFTLGAGNSGANVLTF. CDR3 sequence (DNA): TGTGCCAGCAGTTTTACACTGGGTGCAGGAAACTCTGGGGCCAACGTCCTGACTTTC.

This clonotype is categorized as medium-sized (0.01 to 0.1%). The chain couples TRBV29-1 to TRBJ2-2; 16 bases are shared with TRBD2. CDR3 length: 15 residues. Trimming cost V 6 bases and J 6 bases; bases outside gene matches: 4. CDR1 SQVTM and CDR2 ANQGSEA come from the germline V gene. CDR3 residues: CSVGTSGGVPGELFF. CDR3 in DNA: TGCAGCGTGGGGACTAGCGGGGGGGTACCCGGGGAGCTGTTTTTT.

Of note for this clonotype: Its ends do not fully match the called genes, so a read error is possible. CDR3 loop: CAISPEGGAWGKLFF. For the CDR3, the DNA is TGTGCCATCAGCCCAGAGGGTGGGGCGTGGGGAAAACTGTTTTTT. The V call is TRBV5-6, the J call TRBJ1-4, with TRBD1 as a possible D gene (5 bases). The CDR3 extends over 15 amino acids. The V gene's germline CDR1 is SGHDT and CDR2 YYEEEE.

With regard to this clonotype: A clone one base away is much larger, so this may be a read error. The chain links TRBV11-3 to TRBJ2-3; TRBD2 is a possible D gene (6 bases). Germline V gene sequence: CDR1 SGHNT, CDR2 YENEEA. This CDR3 is 15 amino acids long. The V end lost 8 bases, the J end lost 5 bases, and 20 bases lay between the germline ends. CDR3 nucleotides: TGTGCCAGCCCAACCGGCGGGGAGACTCGAGATACGCAGTATTTT. It codes for CASPTGGETRDTQYF.

Note on this clonotype: It may be a read error: a sequence one base away is much more abundant. The DNA for the CDR3 is TGTGCCAGCGGGGTCTACTACGAGCAGTACTTC. It specifies CASGVYYEQYF. The chain recombines TRBV19 with TRBJ2-7; perhaps TRBD2 as D (5 bases). Germline V gene sequence: CDR1 LNHDA, CDR2 SQIVND (reference sequence). V lost 9 bases and J 3 bases, leaving 9 bases between the germline ends. The CDR3 covers 11 residues. The whole variable domain, remainder taken from reference TRBV19 and TRBJ2-7, is DGGITQSPKYLFRKEGQNVTLSCEQNLNHDAMYWYRQDPGQGLRLIYYSQIVNDFQKGDIAEGYSVSREKKESFPLTVTSAQKNPTAFYLCASGVYYEQYFGPGTRLTVT.

V and J are TRBV5-4 and TRBJ2-6; 12 nucleotides match TRBD2. V lost 3 bases to trimming and J lost 1 base; unmatched junction nucleotides: 8. The CDR3 loop spans 19 amino acids. Germline V CDR1 and CDR2: SGHNT, YYREEE (reference sequence). In DNA, the CDR3 is TGTGCCAGCAGCTATGGACTACTAGCGGGGGGTTCTGGGGCCAACGTCCTGACTTTC. It translates to CASSYGLLAGGSGANVLTF. The full variable domain, completed using reference TRBV5-4 and TRBJ2-6, is ETGVTQSPTHLIKTRGQQVTLRCSSQSGHNTVSWYQQALGQGPQFIFQYYREEENGRGNFPPRFSGLQFPNYSSELNVNALELDDSALYLCASSYGLLAGGSGANVLTFGAGSRLTVL.

This clonotype was seen more than once but under ten times. The chain combines TRBV5-6 with TRBJ1-5, with a tentative D call TRBD1 (6 bases). The CDR3 is made up of 12 amino acids. CDR1 and CDR2 (germline): SGHDT, YYEEEE. Between the trimmed V and J ends, which lost 10 bases and 2 bases, there was a span of 10 bases. CDR3 in DNA: TGTGCCCCTCGGACAGGCAATCAGCCCCAGCATTTT. This gives the protein CAPRTGNQPQHF.